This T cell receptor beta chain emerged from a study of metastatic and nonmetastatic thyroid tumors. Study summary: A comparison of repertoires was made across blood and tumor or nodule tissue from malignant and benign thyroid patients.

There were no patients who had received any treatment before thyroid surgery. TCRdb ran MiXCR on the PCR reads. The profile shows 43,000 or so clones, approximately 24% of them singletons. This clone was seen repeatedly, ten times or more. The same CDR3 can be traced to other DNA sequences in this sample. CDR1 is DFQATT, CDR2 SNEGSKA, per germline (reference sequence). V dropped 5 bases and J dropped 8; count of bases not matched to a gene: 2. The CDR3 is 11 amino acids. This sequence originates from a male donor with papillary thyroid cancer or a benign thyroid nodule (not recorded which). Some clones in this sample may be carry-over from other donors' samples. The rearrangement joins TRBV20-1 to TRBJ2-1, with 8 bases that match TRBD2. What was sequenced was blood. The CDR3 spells CSARGGHEQFF. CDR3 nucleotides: TGCAGTGCTCGGGGGGGACATGAGCAGTTCTTC.